This T cell receptor beta chain was documented in a study of human T cells and chemical hapten exposure. Study context: Alopecia areata, totalis or universalis was found in mostly female patients.

This clonotype was seen at least ten times. The antigen remains unidentified. Study-wide findings and caveats: Sensitizing with DPC caused no change in TCRs above 1 in 1000 frequency.

Time point here: patch test 2, 6 weeks after DPC sensitization. Indicated treatment: therapeutic diphenylcyclopropenone sensitization with weekly scalp DPC. TCRdb called the RACE reads again in MiXCR, with one record for every CDR3 protein. Of some 89,000 distinct CDR3 sequences detected, 10% to 13% appear once; the ten largest clones hold under 2.5%. The starting material was whole blood, obtained in connection with sensitization to the hapten diphenylcyclopropenone (DPC). The clonotype was recovered from a woman in her twenties or thirties with alopecia areata. Some clones in this sample may be carry-over from other donors' samples.

CDR3 sequence reads: CASSYLSSGNQETQYF. CDR3 DNA: TGTGCCAGCAGTTACCTTAGTAGCGGTAATCAAGAGACCCAGTACTTC. The chain joins TRBV6-5 to TRBJ2-5; possible D gene TRBD2, 6 bases. The CDR3 is 16 amino acids. Germline loops: CDR1 MNHEY, CDR2 SVGAGI. Trimming removed 2 bases from V and 2 bases from J, with 15 bases in between.